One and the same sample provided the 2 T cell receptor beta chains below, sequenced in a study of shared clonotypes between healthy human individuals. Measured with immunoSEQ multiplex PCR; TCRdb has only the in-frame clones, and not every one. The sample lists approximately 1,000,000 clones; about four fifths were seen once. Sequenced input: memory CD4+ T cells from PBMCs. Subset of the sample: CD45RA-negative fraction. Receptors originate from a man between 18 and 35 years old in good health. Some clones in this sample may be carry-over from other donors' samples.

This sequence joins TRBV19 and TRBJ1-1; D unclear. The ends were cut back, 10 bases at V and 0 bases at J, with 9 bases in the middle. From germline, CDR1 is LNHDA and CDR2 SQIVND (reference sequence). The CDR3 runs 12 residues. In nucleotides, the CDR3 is TGTGCCACTGGACCCCTGAACACTGAAGCTTTCTTT. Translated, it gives CATGPLNTEAFF.

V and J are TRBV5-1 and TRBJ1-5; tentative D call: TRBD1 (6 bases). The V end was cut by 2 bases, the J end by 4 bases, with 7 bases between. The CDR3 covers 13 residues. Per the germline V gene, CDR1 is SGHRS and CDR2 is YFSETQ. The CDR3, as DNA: TGCGCCAGCAGCTTTGACAGGAATCAGCCCCAGCATTTT. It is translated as CASSFDRNQPQHF.